Included here is one T cell receptor (beta chain) sequence, with context. No cognate antigen has been identified for it. Base qualities were left out, and no much larger clone turns up one base away. CDR3 length: 14 amino acids, cysteine to phenylalanine. Solely the CDR3 DNA is kept, with 42 bases framed from the first base. At the junction V is shortened by 6 bases and J by 5 bases, with 15 bases in between. Per the germline V gene, SGHRS is the CDR1 and YFSETQ is the CDR2. This sample is drawn from a study of T-cell memory formation after mild COVID-19 (dated by TCRdb to the early 2020s). For the study in its entirety: TCR sequence clusters from the two donors were largely donor specific. In a couple of donors, T-cell clones that expanded and contracted after mild COVID-19 were tracked by sequencing TCRalpha and TCRbeta repertoires over time. The cohort was made up of two young adult volunteers, one female and one male, who were previously healthy. The study at large found these results: SARS-CoV-2 specificity of the second-wave clones peaking on day 37 was not confirmed. Contracting CD4+ clones were located mainly in the CM and EM memory subsets, whereas CD8+ clones were found to be enriched in EMRA. Only two mild cases were covered in the study, and larger cohorts including severe cases with pre-infection samples were considered necessary. From day 15 to 85, contracting clones showed balanced CD4/CD8 phenotypes, whereas a second wave of clones that expanded from day 15 to 37 leaned towards CD4+. The detection of some responding clones in pre-infection memory suggests that pre-existing cross-reactive memory T cells joined the SARS-CoV-2 response.

Sequencing instrument: Illumina NovaSeq 6000. TCRalpha and TCRbeta cDNA libraries were constructed by 5'RACE with constant-segment primers, with sample barcodes and unique molecular identifiers being introduced. Trizol reagent was used to extract RNA from every sample. Amplification of the libraries took two PCR steps, and the second step added a second sample barcode plus Illumina TruSeq adapters. The libraries were sequenced on an Illumina NovaSeq using 2 x 150 bp paired-end reads. Per the source publication's procedure: The reads were demultiplexed and collapsed into UMI-guided consensus sequences using migec v1.2.7. Using mixcr v2.1.11, UMI consensuses were aligned to TRA and TRB V and J templates and then assembled into clonotypes. A clonotype was counted as expanded or contracted only if both edgeR and NoisET called the change significant, with noise models trained on biological replicates. For edgeR calls, the cutoffs were a false discovery rate-adjusted p below 0.01 and a log2 fold-change threshold of 1. PCA with hierarchical clustering of max-normalized trajectories of the 1000 most abundant clonotypes was used as exploratory dynamics analysis. Separately sequenced CD4+ and CD8+ repertoires were used to assign the CD4 or CD8 phenotype of responding clones. TCRdb trimmed the raw reads at Q25, called clones with MiXCR and kept productive beta chains. All rows with the same CDR3 protein become a single entry with the most common DNA and genes. These V and J calls rely on TCRdb rather than the paper's analysis. This sample comprises 360,000 or so distinct CDR3 sequences, 25% to 30% of them detected only once. Of the sample, 13% is held by the ten largest clones.

Ficoll-Paque density gradient centrifugation was the method used to isolate PBMCs. This receptor was taken from an adult woman who had mild COVID-19 (a few samples of this study predate the infection). The sample titles of this study are shuffled in the database, so cell type and time point are left out; the donor was told from shared clones. The sequence is built from TRBV5-1 and TRBJ2-1; the D gene is perhaps TRBD1 or TRBD2, as each covers 6 bases. Specimen: PBMCs or a T cell subset sorted from them (not recorded which). The DNA sequence reads TGCGCCAGCAAGGGGGACTTATCGAACAATGAGCAGTTCTTC. It codes for CASKGDLSNNEQFF.